This TCR beta chain emerged from a study of blood T cell repertoires in COVID-19. For the study at large: Some COVID-19 samples were acute and others convalescent; all came from the United States, Italy and Spain. T cells, B-cell-depleted T cells, or PBMCs supplied cDNA or gDNA.

CDR1 is MDHEN, CDR2 SYDVKM, per germline. CDR3 length equals 15 residues. V lost 4 bases and J lost 1; bases outside the gene matches: 5. Authors' processing steps: Cell counts per sample came from amplifying reference gene primers. Profiling relied on immunoSEQ multiplex PCR, and the TCRdb table lists in-frame clones only, not all of them. V, J and clone size were drawn from that table, and D and trimming were deduced from the DNA. The repertoire consists of 120,000 or so clones, with 70% to 90% occurring once and the leading ten covering approximately 1.4%. The genes are TRBV28 and TRBJ2-3; TRBD2 matches at 7 bases. Sequencing was done on a sample of peripheral blood. The clonotype was recovered from a human donor in a cohort sampled during active COVID-19. Here the CDR3 reads CASSSAAGGTDTQYF. The CDR3 region has the DNA TGTGCCAGCAGTTCTGCGGCGGGGGGCACAGATACGCAGTATTTT.